This TCR beta chain was captured by sequencing in a study of T cells expressing NK-cell markers. TCRdb re-called the 5' RACE reads; every CDR3 protein appears as one record, without DNA. The sample data list 300,000 or so distinct CDR3 sequences. Turning to this clonotype: Its antigen is undetermined.

Whole-study findings and limits: Questions lingered over whether expanded NKG2C+ T cell clones were HCMV-specific. A range of about 1.0-7.5% of CD8+ T cells consisted of dominant NKG2C+ clonotypes in 5 to 7 donors.

The CDR3 spans 15 residues. Per germline, CDR1 MNHNS and CDR2 SASEGT. This sequence originates from a woman aged 18 to 75 in good health. What was sequenced was blood T cells: a sorted CD56 or NKG2C T cell subset, CD4+ or CD8+ T cells, or bulk PBMC T cells (not recorded which). J is TRBJ1-4 and V is TRBV6-1. The chain's CDR3 is CASNGRGGAGEKLFF.